This TCR beta chain was sequenced in a study of T cell responses to AZD1222 COVID-19 vaccine. Regarding the study as a whole: Unmutated variant regions are reportedly targeted by nearly half of spike-specific TCRs. Just a handful of AZD1222 recipients were seropositive at baseline. Spike was spanned by vaccine-associated CD4 TCRs, which were dominant at 160-218 and 743-854. Clonal diversity was possibly underestimated; the donors were predominantly white British and more often female.

Assay used: immunoSEQ multiplex PCR; TCRdb lists only in-frame clones, some missing. This sample has 120,000 or so clones, with approximately 90% found just once. On this clone itself: Its matching antigen is unknown. Relative to the germline gene, one junction end is altered; a read error may explain this.

This CDR3 region has 16 residues. Germline V gene lookup returns CDR1 SSHAT and CDR2 FNYEAQ (reference sequence). This specimen was peripheral blood, taken on day 0 of AZD1222 vaccination. This TCR came from an adult in good health. The chain recombines TRBV7-7 with TRBJ2-5, with TRBD2 matching 14 bases. This CDR3 reads CASSFGTSGGRETQYF. CDR3 coding DNA: TGTGCTAGCAGCTTCGGGACTAGCGGGGGACGAGAGACCCAGTACTTC.